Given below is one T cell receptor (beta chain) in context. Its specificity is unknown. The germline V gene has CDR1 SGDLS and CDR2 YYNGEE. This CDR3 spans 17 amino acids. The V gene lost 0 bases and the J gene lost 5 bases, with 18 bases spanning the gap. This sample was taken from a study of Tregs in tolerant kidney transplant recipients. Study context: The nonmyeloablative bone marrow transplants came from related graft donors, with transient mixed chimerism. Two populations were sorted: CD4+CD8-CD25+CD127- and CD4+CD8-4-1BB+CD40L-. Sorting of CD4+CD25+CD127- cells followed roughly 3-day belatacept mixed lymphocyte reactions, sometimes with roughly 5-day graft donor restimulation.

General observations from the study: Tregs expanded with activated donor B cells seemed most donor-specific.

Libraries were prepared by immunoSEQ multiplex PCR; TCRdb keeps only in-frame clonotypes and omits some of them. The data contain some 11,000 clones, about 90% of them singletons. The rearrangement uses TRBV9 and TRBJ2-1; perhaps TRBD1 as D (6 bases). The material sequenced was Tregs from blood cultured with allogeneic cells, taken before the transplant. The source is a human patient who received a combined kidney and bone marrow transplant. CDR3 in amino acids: CASSVVGITGRDNEQFF. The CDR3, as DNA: TGTGCCAGCAGCGTAGTTGGGATAACAGGGAGAGACAATGAGCAGTTCTTC.